The clone carrying this TCR beta chain was seen once. The data belong to a study of blood T cell repertoires in COVID-19. Study-wide background: Collection of acute and convalescent COVID-19 samples took place in the United States, Italy and Spain. T cells, B-cell-depleted T cells, or PBMCs supplied cDNA or gDNA.

As originally analysed: The authors estimated nucleated cell counts from reference gene primer amplification. TCRdb keeps only in-frame clones here, not all; method: immunoSEQ multiplex PCR. The DNA was the basis for D and trimming; V, J and clone size are from that table. The sample yields a few hundred thousand clones, almost 85% seen once. Germline V gives CDR1 SNHLY, CDR2 FYNNEI. The CDR3 consists of 12 residues. V lost 8 bases and J lost 5, with 12 bases in between. The sequence derives from a man aged 50-59 years with active or convalescent COVID-19. Material: peripheral blood. The V gene is TRBV2, the J gene TRBJ2-5; D is undetermined. The CDR3: CASGRLPETQYF. Written as DNA, the CDR3 is TGTGCCAGCGGCCGTCTCCCGGAGACCCAGTACTTC.